This is a list of T cell receptor beta chains from one sample in a study of CD8 T cells in ankylosing spondylitis. TCRdb reprocessed the 5' RACE reads with MiXCR, giving one entry per CDR3 protein. This sample has 200,000 to 250,000 distinct CDR3 sequences, with around a quarter found just once. The sequenced material came from blood, either unsorted or a sorted T cell fraction (not recorded which). All receptors derive from a male donor with ankylosing spondylitis or in good health (not recorded which). CDR3s include the opening cysteine and the closing phenylalanine or tryptophan. D genes are given only for firm matches. Size tells how often a clone was seen (once, few, many) or the class of an expanded clone, and some rows leave it out.

TRBV5-1	TRBJ2-7	few	TRBD2	TGCGCCAGCAGCTTGACTGCGGGAGGAAGAGGATCCTACGAGCAGTACTTC	CASSLTAGGRGSYEQYF
TRBV12-3/TRBV12-4	TRBJ2-1	NA	TRBD1	TGTGCCAGCAGCCCAACCGGGACAGGGCCTTCGCAGTTCTTC	CASSPTGTGPSQFF
TRBV4-1	TRBJ2-2	many	NA	TGCGCCAGCAGCCAAGAGGGGGGAATCGGGGAGCTGTTTTTT	CASSQEGGIGELFF
TRBV6-2/TRBV6-3	TRBJ2-2	many	NA	TGTGCCAGCAGTTACAATAGTGTCGGGGAGCTGTTTTTT	CASSYNSVGELFF
TRBV5-1	TRBJ2-3	NA	NA	TGCGCCAGCAGCCCCGATTGGACAGATACGCAGTATTTT	CASSPDWTDTQYF
TRBV29-1	TRBJ2-2	many	TRBD1	TGCAGCGTTGAAGGGGGGACAGGTTATACCGGGGAGCTGTTTTTT	CSVEGGTGYTGELFF
TRBV27	TRBJ1-2	NA	TRBD1	TGTGCCAGCAGTTCCCTAGGGACAGGGGGCTCTGGCTACACCTTC	CASSSLGTGGSGYTF
TRBV9	TRBJ2-5	many	TRBD1	TGTGCCAGCAGCCTAGGGGGACAGATCCAAGAGACCCAGTACTTC	CASSLGGQIQETQYF
TRBV20-1	TRBJ2-7	NA	NA	TGCAGTGCTAGAGATGAGGGACGTCTAGGCTACGAGCAGTACTTC	CSARDEGRLGYEQYF
TRBV29-1	TRBJ2-7	NA	TRBD1	TGCAGCGTCGCGACAGGGGGCTACGAGCAGTACTTC	CSVATGGYEQYF
TRBV20-1	TRBJ2-5	NA	TRBD1	TGCAGTGCTAGAGATGGAGGACAGGGATGGGAGACCCAGTACTTC	CSARDGGQGWETQYF
TRBV7-2	TRBJ2-7	NA	TRBD2	TGTGCCAGCAGCTTAGGGGGTAGCGGGGGATCCGTGCAGTACTTC	CASSLGGSGGSVQYF
TRBV7-2	TRBJ2-5	NA	TRBD2	TGTGCCAGCAGCTTAGGGGGGCTAGCGGGAAGCGAGACCCAGTACTTC	CASSLGGLAGSETQYF
TRBV5-1	TRBJ2-7	NA	NA	TGCGCCAGCAGCATATCCGGGACAAACTACGAGCAGTACTTC	CASSISGTNYEQYF
TRBV14	TRBJ1-2	few	NA	TGTGCCAGCAGCCAAGATTTGGGAGTTTATGGCTACACCTTC	CASSQDLGVYGYTF
TRBV20-1	TRBJ2-7	NA	TRBD2	TGCAGTGCTAGAGAACCCGGGACTAGCGGTACCTACGAGCAGTACTTC	CSAREPGTSGTYEQYF